Ten or more counts support the clone carrying this TCR beta chain. What it recognizes is unknown. TCRdb recomputed calls from the 5' RACE reads with MiXCR, one row per CDR3 protein. The table records under 20,000 distinct CDR3 sequences, around 6% of them present only once. This entry comes from a study of spatial heterogeneity in lung cancer. At the level of the study: A consistent excess of beta-chain over alpha-chain sequences was detected. General observations from the study: In tumors, expanded intratumoral alpha and beta TCR counts tracked mutation counts.

Described time point: sample taken at primary tumor resection. Donors were over 70 untreated early-stage non-small cell lung cancer patients. Material for sequencing was whole RNA from tumor, nontumor lung or frozen PBMC, left unsorted. Germline trimming cut 7 bases from V and 2 bases from J; bases unmatched to any gene: 7. The CDR3 spans 15 residues. CDR1 SEHNR and CDR2 FQNEAQ come from the germline V gene (reference sequence). Sequenced here: lung tumor tissue, sampled at surgery. The chain employs TRBV7-9 and TRBJ2-2; 7 nucleotides agree with TRBD2. This clonotype was sampled from a female donor with early-stage non-small cell lung cancer. In DNA form, the CDR3 reads TGTGCCAGCACCCCGCCAGCGGGAAACACCGGGGAGCTGTTTTTT. Protein product: CASTPPAGNTGELFF.